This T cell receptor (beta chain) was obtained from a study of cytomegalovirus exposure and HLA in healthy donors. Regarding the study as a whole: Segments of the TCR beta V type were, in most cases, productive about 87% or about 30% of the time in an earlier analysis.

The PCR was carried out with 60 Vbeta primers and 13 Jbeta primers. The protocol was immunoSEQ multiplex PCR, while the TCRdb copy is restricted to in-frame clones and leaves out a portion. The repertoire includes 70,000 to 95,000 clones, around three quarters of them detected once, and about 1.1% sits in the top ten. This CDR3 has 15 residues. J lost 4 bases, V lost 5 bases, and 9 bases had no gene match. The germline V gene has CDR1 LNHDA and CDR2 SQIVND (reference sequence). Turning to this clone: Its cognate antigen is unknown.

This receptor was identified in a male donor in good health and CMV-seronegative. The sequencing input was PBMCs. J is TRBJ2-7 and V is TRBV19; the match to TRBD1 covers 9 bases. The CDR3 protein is CASSLGQGIDYEQYF. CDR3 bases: TGTGCCAGTAGTCTCGGACAGGGGATAGATTACGAGCAGTACTTC.